This T cell receptor beta chain comes out of a study of the immune and genomic landscape of osteosarcoma. The protocol was immunoSEQ multiplex PCR, while the TCRdb copy is restricted to in-frame clones and leaves out a portion. The sample has 2,800 or so clones; more than 75% are singletons. A note on this clone: The antigen is undetermined.

The CDR3 length is 17 residues. Germline V CDR1 and CDR2: MGHRA, YSYEKL. V dropped 4 bases and J dropped 5 bases, with 21 bases sitting between them. Study-level results: Roughly 5 repertoires, each under 100 clonotypes, were dominated by one hyperexpanded clone.

Primary, local recurrence and metastasis osteosarcoma tumors were taken after treatment from poor-prognosis patients. V gene TRBV4-1 combines with J gene TRBJ2-1; D possibly uses TRBD1 or TRBD2 (6 bases each). Source material: metastatic tumor tissue from the lung. The receptor's source is a woman aged 18-30 years with osteosarcoma. CDR3 sequence reads: CASSLWNWGAVNNEQFF. The CDR3 bases are TGCGCCAGCAGCCTCTGGAATTGGGGGGCGGTGAACAATGAGCAGTTCTTC.